This entry is about one TCR beta chain. The antigen remains unidentified. These data belong to a study of blood T cells in healthy people across ages. Study results and caveats: Significant beta diversity loss was already apparent by age approximately 38, declining roughly linearly.

The germline V and J ends were trimmed by 2 bases and 2 bases, with 16 bases remaining between them. The CDR3 consists of 17 residues. PCR was performed a second time for about 7 to 11 cycles using a sample-barcoded 5' primer and a J-beta primer mix. Each CDR3 protein is one row after TCRdb ran MiXCR on the 5' RACE reads. The sample carries about 840,000 distinct CDR3 sequences, 25% to 30% recorded once. The data were also submitted as part of a second study, on T cells of mothers and their children.

The sequenced material came from blood. This chain links TRBV12-3 or TRBV12-4 with TRBJ1-5, with a possible D match to TRBD1 (5 bases). The TCR was taken from a middle-aged woman in good health. The DNA for the CDR3 is TGTGCCAGCAGTTTATGGGCCTGGGACGGAGGCAATCAGCCCCAGCATTTT. Encoded protein: CASSLWAWDGGNQPQHF.